Listed here are 22 T cell receptor beta chains from one sample, sequenced in a study of post-analysis software for immune sequencing data. Study results and caveats: With TRBV5-6, TRBV5-1 and TRBV20-1 included, about five TRBV segments were more frequent in patients than in controls.

Libraries were made from TCR beta cDNA, and they carried unique molecular identifiers. MiXCR was run by TCRdb on the PCR reads, yielding one entry per CDR3 protein. The sample holds some 890,000 distinct CDR3 sequences; about 50% are singletons and the top ten take under 6%. Antigens of these TCRs are unknown. The material sequenced was blood. All receptors come from a girl aged 10 to 17 with multiple sclerosis.

This clonotype was detected a few times. V is TRBV9 and J is TRBJ1-2; D is unresolved. The length of the CDR3 is 14 residues. Germline CDR1 SGDLS, CDR2 YYNGEE. Trimming took off 6 bases at V and 4 bases at J, with 16 bases between the two ends. Here the CDR3 reads CASNPHPTVYGYTF. The CDR3 DNA reads TGTGCCAGCAATCCCCACCCCACGGTCTATGGCTACACCTTC.

The chain has TRBV29-1 and TRBJ2-2; a possible D gene is TRBD1 (5 bases). Trimming pared 4 bases from V and 3 bases from J, leaving 9 bases between. Looked up from germline, CDR1 is SQVTM and CDR2 is ANQGSEA. This CDR3 contains 13 residues. Written as DNA, the CDR3 is TGCAGCGTTGTTCAGGGCTACACCGGGGAGCTGTTTTTT. Amino acids: CSVVQGYTGELFF.

The rearrangement joins TRBV7-2 to TRBJ2-7; 8 nucleotides line up with TRBD1. V lost 2 bases to trimming and J lost 12 bases; unmatched junction nucleotides: 6. CDR1 is SGHTA and CDR2 is FQGNSA in the germline V gene. CDR3 length: 12 amino acids. The CDR3 coding sequence is TGTGCCAGCAGCTTACCAGGGGGCGATAGGTACTTC. Its protein product is CASSLPGGDRYF.

In its sample, this clonotype was seen a few times. The chain is built from TRBV11-2 and TRBJ2-7, with 8 bases lining up with TRBD2. The J call is doubtful: the DNA matches TRBJ2-5 better. The CDR3 loop spans 15 amino acids. Germline CDR1 reads SGHAT; CDR2 reads FQNNGV. CDR3 nucleotides: TGTGCCAGCAGCTTTGGGCTGTCGGGGGGGGAGACCCAGTACTTC. It specifies CASSFGLSGGETQYF.

This clonotype was recorded once. The chain carries TRBV20-1 and TRBJ2-1; 8 bases fit TRBD2. Germline V CDR1 and CDR2: DFQATT, SNEGSKA (reference sequence). The CDR3 extends over 15 amino acids. The trim removed 7 bases at V and 3 bases at J, leaving 11 bases unmatched. The CDR3 nucleotides are TGCAGTGTTAGTGGAGCGGGAGCCAACTACAATGAGCAGTTCTTC. It specifies CSVSGAGANYNEQFF.

This clonotype was observed a single time. J is TRBJ2-6 and V is TRBV19, with D unresolved. CDR1 and CDR2 (germline): LNHDA, SQIVND (reference sequence). The CDR3 spans 15 residues. The ends were cut back, 4 bases at V and 1 base at J, with 8 bases in the middle. CDR3: CASSTTNSGANVLTF. CDR3 sequence (DNA): TGTGCCAGTAGTACAACTAATTCTGGGGCCAACGTCCTGACTTTC.

The CDR3 here is CSARDRWRGTYNEQFF. Written as DNA, the CDR3 is TGCAGTGCTAGGGATAGATGGCGGGGGACCTACAATGAGCAGTTCTTC. The chain carries TRBV20-1 and TRBJ2-1; TRBD2 agrees at 7 bases. This CDR3 region has 16 residues. Trimming cost V 3 bases and J 2 bases; bases outside gene matches: 10. From germline, CDR1 is DFQATT and CDR2 SNEGSKA (reference sequence).

This clonotype was counted a few times. The chain links TRBV4-1 to TRBJ1-1, with D unresolved. CDR3 length: 15 amino acids. V dropped 1 base and J dropped 4 bases, with 13 bases sitting between them. CDR1 MGHRA and CDR2 YSYEKL come from the germline V gene. Here the CDR3 reads CASSQARTRGTEAFF. In DNA form, the CDR3 reads TGCGCCAGCAGCCAAGCCCGGACGCGAGGCACTGAAGCTTTCTTT.

This clonotype was detected only a few times. The chain is built from TRBV29-1 and TRBJ1-2; D remains ambiguous. This CDR3 comprises 12 residues. The V end lost 8 bases, the J end lost 4 bases, and 14 bases lay between the germline ends. Germline CDR1 SQVTM, CDR2 ANQGSEA. In DNA form, the CDR3 reads TGCAGCTTCTACACAGACGTCTATGGCTACACCTTC. Protein: CSFYTDVYGYTF.

The gene calls are TRBV7-2 and TRBJ2-5, with a tentative D call TRBD1 (6 bases). CDR1 is SGHTA and CDR2 is FQGNSA in the germline V gene. V was trimmed by 3 bases and J by 5 bases, leaving 19 bases between them. The CDR3 has 16 amino acids. The chain's CDR3 is CASSFRFGSGDETQYF. The CDR3, as DNA: TGTGCCAGCAGCTTTCGGTTCGGTTCAGGGGACGAGACCCAGTACTTC.

The chain employs TRBV25-1 and TRBJ2-4; D is possibly TRBD2 (6 bases). The J call may be mistaken, given a closer DNA end match to TRBJ2-7. Germline CDR1 is MGHDK and CDR2 is SYGVNS. The CDR3 has 12 amino acids. The CDR3: CASVGGTYEQYF. The CDR3 nucleotides are TGTGCCAGCGTGGGGGGTACCTACGAGCAGTACTTC.

The chain has TRBV11-2 and TRBJ2-5, with D possibly being TRBD1 or TRBD2 (5 bases each). Per germline, CDR1 SGHAT and CDR2 FQNNGV. CDR3 length: 14 amino acids. Trimming cost V 7 bases and J 3 bases, with 15 bases left between them. The CDR3 DNA reads as TGTGCCAGCACCCGGGGACGAGCAGAAGAGACCCAGTACTTC. Translated, it gives CASTRGRAEETQYF. Full variable domain (rest looked up from reference TRBV11-2 and TRBJ2-5): EAGVAQSPRYKIIEKRQSVAFWCNPISGHATLYWYQQILGQGPKLLIQFQNNGVVDDSQLPKDRFSAERLKGVDSTLKIQPAKLEDSAVYLCASTRGRAEETQYFGPGTRLLVL.

CDR3 in DNA: TGTGCCAGCAGCGTAGGTGAAGGGATGAATGAGCAGTTCTTC. It is translated as CASSVGEGMNEQFF. This chain uses TRBV9 with TRBJ2-1; unclear D gene. V lost 0 bases and J 7 bases, leaving 11 bases between the germline ends. This CDR3 comprises 14 residues. Germline CDR1 SGDLS, CDR2 YYNGEE.

This clonotype showed up just once. This chain links TRBV12-5 with TRBJ1-1; D is ambiguous. CDR3 length equals 15 residues. From germline, CDR1 is LGHNT and CDR2 FRNRAP. The germline V and J ends were trimmed by 5 bases and 1 base, with 14 bases remaining between them. The CDR3: CASGPRGPGNTEAFF. In DNA, the CDR3 is TGTGCTAGTGGTCCTCGTGGTCCGGGGAACACTGAAGCTTTCTTT.

This clonotype has only one observation. V usage is TRBV12-3 or TRBV12-4 and J usage is TRBJ1-4; 7 bases agree with TRBD1. V trimming: 3 bases; J trimming: 8 bases; junction bases outside the gene matches: 6. The CDR3 has 14 residues. CDR3 residues: CASSLGQGDEKLFF. The CDR3 DNA follows: TGTGCCAGCAGTTTGGGGCAGGGGGACGAAAAACTGTTTTTT.

The chain recombines TRBV29-1 with TRBJ1-2; no definite D call. The CDR3 has 11 amino acids. V was pared by 7 bases and J by 0 bases, with 6 bases between. Germline lookup yields CDR1 SQVTM and CDR2 ANQGSEA. In DNA form, the CDR3 reads TGCAGCGATACAGCTAACTATGGCTACACCTTC. Translating it yields CSDTANYGYTF.

Worth noting for this clonotype: The germline gene is not matched at one end of the junction; a read error may be the cause. The rearrangement uses TRBV12-5 and TRBJ2-7, with D perhaps matching TRBD2 (6 bases). The J call is uncertain, as TRBJ2-4 better fits the DNA end. This CDR3 has 15 residues. Germline V gene sequence: CDR1 LGHNT, CDR2 FRNRAP. The CDR3 loop is CVSGTFLARDNIQYF. In nucleotides, the CDR3 is TGTGTTAGTGGGACCTTCCTCGCGCGGGATAACATTCAGTACTTC.

The rearrangement uses TRBV7-9 and TRBJ1-4; D unclear. CDR1 and CDR2 from the germline V gene are SEHNR and FQNEAQ (reference sequence). Trimming stripped 5 bases from V and 5 bases from J, with 15 bases between. The length of the CDR3 is 15 residues. The DNA of the CDR3 is TGTGCCAGCAGCGTACCGGGCCGCGGGAATGAAAAACTGTTTTTT. It codes for CASSVPGRGNEKLFF.

This clonotype turned up a few times. This sequence joins TRBV20-1 and TRBJ2-1; D may be TRBD1 (5 bases). Trimming left V 4 bases short and J 10 bases short, with 14 bases between. CDR3 size: 12 residues. Germline values: CDR1 DFQATT, CDR2 SNEGSKA (reference sequence). The CDR3 DNA reads TGCAGTGCTAAAGTACAGGCAGACGAGCAGTTCTTC. Translated: CSAKVQADEQFF.

The chain links TRBV12-3 or TRBV12-4 to TRBJ1-5; possibly TRBD1 for D (6 bases). V gave up 4 bases and J gave up 7 bases, with 17 bases separating them. This CDR3 is 15 amino acids long. CDR3 loop: CASSSNQGKGQPQHF. The CDR3 coding sequence is TGTGCCAGCAGTTCCAATCAGGGGAAGGGCCAGCCCCAGCATTTT.

The J gene is TRBJ1-1, the V gene TRBV10-3; no reliable D call. The V gene's germline CDR1 is ENHRY and CDR2 SYGVKD. CDR3 length equals 15 residues. V was cut by 6 bases and J by 1 base, with 15 bases left in between. CDR3 bases: TGTGCCATCAGAGCAGGCCTTAAACGGAACACTGAAGCTTTCTTT. Its translation: CAIRAGLKRNTEAFF.

The chain employs TRBV24-1 and TRBJ2-1; the match to TRBD2 covers 8 bases. There are 12 residues in the CDR3. V was clipped by 3 bases and J by 15 bases; unmatched bases: 6. Germline CDR1 reads KGHDR; CDR2 reads SFDVKD. The chain's CDR3 is CATSDPGLDLFF. The CDR3 DNA is TGTGCCACCAGTGATCCGGGACTAGATCTGTTCTTC.